This passage covers 5 T cell receptor beta chains from one sample sequenced in a study of T cell responses to AZD1222 COVID-19 vaccine (dated by TCRdb to 2020 to 2022). What the time point label conveys for this sample: baseline before first vaccination. Libraries came from the immunoSEQ multiplex PCR assay. TCRdb took over this immuneACCESS table, retaining in-frame rearrangements with V and J assigned. Such tables are incomplete; in checked studies, under half of the missing clones stem from an unresolved V gene, and the remainder is unexplained. The sample profile shows 80,000 to 100,000 clones; 80% to 90% of them were found once. The top ten clonotypes cover about 6% of the sample. This material consisted of peripheral blood, taken on day 0 of AZD1222 vaccination. The receptors stem from an adult in good health.

The chain employs TRBV9 and TRBJ2-1; 14 bases are a match to TRBD2. The CDR3 length is 15 residues. The germline CDR1 and CDR2 sequences are SGDLS and YYNGEE. The V gene end was trimmed by 2 bases and the J gene end by 8 bases; junction bases not matched to a gene: 3. The CDR3 region is CASSVGTSGSDEQFF. The CDR3 DNA reads as TGTGCCAGCAGCGTGGGGACTAGCGGGAGTGATGAGCAGTTCTTC.

The chain links TRBV2 to TRBJ1-5; no definite D call. The CDR3 covers 14 residues. Deletions cut 8 bases from V and 0 bases from J, with 11 bases between. Germline CDR1 reads SNHLY; CDR2 reads FYNNEI. CDR3 coding DNA: TGTGCCAGCCACCTGGGGAATAGCAATCAGCCCCAGCATTTT. It yields the protein CASHLGNSNQPQHF.

This sequence joins TRBV30 and TRBJ2-7; 7 bases are shared with TRBD1. This CDR3 has 13 amino acids. V lost 3 bases, J lost 2 bases, and 4 bases stayed unmatched. Germline CDR1 GTSNPN, CDR2 SVGIG (reference sequence). Here the CDR3 DNA reads TGTGCCTGGAGCCGCGACAGGGCCTACGAGCAGTACTTC. This translates into CAWSRDRAYEQYF. Full variable domain (rest looked up from reference TRBV30 and TRBJ2-7): SQTIHQWPATLVQPVGSPLSLECTVEGTSNPNLYWYRQAAGRGLQLLFYSVGIGQISSEVPQNLSASRPQDRQFILSSKKLLLSDSGFYLCAWSRDRAYEQYFGPGTRLTVT.

The V gene is TRBV27, the J gene TRBJ1-2, with a tentative D call TRBD1 (6 bases). CDR1 and CDR2 from the germline V gene are MNHEY and SMNVEV (reference sequence). V was cut by 7 bases and J by 3 bases, with 12 bases left in between. CDR3 size: 13 residues. CDR3 amino acids: CASKMGAHYGYTF. CDR3 in DNA: TGTGCCAGCAAAATGGGGGCTCACTATGGCTACACCTTC.

The chain recombines TRBV19 with TRBJ1-6; D unresolved. CDR3 size: 16 residues. Germline V gene sequence: CDR1 LNHDA, CDR2 SQIVND (reference sequence). V lost 7 bases, J lost 0 bases, and 13 bases lay in between. The DNA of the CDR3 is TGTGCCAGTAAATCGGGGTTAAGCTCCTATAATTCACCCCTCCACTTT. This codes for CASKSGLSSYNSPLHF.